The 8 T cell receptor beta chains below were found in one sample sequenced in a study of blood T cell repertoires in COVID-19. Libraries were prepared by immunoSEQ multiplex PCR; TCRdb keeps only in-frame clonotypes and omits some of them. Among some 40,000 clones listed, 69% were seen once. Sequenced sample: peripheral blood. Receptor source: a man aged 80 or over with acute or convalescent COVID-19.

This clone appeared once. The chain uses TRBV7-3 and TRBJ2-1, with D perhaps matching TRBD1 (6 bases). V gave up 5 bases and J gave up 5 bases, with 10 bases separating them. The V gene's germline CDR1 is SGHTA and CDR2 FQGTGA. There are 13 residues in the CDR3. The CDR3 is CASSPGTNNEQFF. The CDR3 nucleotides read TGTGCCAGCAGCCCGGGGACAAACAATGAGCAGTTCTTC.

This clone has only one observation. The CDR3: CASSQSFGGGNTEAFF. CDR3 DNA: TGCGCCAGCAGCCAAAGTTTTGGGGGCGGGAACACTGAAGCTTTCTTT. The chain recombines TRBV4-1 with TRBJ1-1; possibly TRBD1 for D (6 bases). Germline CDR1 MGHRA, CDR2 YSYEKL. The CDR3 runs to 16 residues. V lost 2 bases and J 1 base, leaving 14 bases between the germline ends.

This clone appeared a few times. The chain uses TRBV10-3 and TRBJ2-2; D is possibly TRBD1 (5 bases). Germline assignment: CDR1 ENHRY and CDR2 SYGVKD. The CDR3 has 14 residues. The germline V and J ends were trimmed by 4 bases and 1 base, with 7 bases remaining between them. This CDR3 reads CAISVRGNTGELFF. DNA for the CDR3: TGTGCCATCAGTGTAAGGGGGAACACCGGGGAGCTGTTTTTT.

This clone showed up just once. CDR3 amino acids: CASSMVLAEFTDTQYF. The CDR3 DNA reads as TGTGCCAGTAGTATGGTACTAGCGGAATTCACAGATACGCAGTATTTT. V gene TRBV19 combines with J gene TRBJ2-3, with 8 bases identical to TRBD2. In germline, CDR1 is LNHDA, CDR2 SQIVND (reference sequence). The length of the CDR3 is 16 residues. Trimming took 3 bases from V and 2 from J; bases not matched to a gene: 7.

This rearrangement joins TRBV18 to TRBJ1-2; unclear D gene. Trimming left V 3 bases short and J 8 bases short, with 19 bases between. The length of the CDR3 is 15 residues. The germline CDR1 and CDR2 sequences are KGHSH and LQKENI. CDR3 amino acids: CASSPGGPGVAGYTF. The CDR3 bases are TGTGCCAGCTCACCCGGAGGCCCCGGAGTGGCGGGCTACACCTTC.

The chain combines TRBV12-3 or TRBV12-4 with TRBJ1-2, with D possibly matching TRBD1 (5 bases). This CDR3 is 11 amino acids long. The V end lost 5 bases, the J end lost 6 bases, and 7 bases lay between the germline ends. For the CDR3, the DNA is TGTGCCAGCAGTCAAGGGGATGGCTACACCTTC. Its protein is CASSQGDGYTF.

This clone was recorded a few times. CDR3 coding DNA: TGTGCCACCAGCAGAGAAGGACTAGCGGACAATGAGCAGTTCTTC. This gives the protein CATSREGLADNEQFF. The chain joins TRBV15 to TRBJ2-1; 10 nucleotides match TRBD2. The CDR3 covers 15 residues. Looked up from germline, CDR1 is LNHNV and CDR2 is YYDKDF (reference sequence). Trimming removed 0 bases from V and 5 bases from J; junction bases left unmatched: 1.

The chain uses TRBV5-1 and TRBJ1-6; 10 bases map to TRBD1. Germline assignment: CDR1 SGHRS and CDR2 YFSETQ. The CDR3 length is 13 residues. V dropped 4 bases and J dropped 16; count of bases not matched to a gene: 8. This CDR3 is CASSVSGTGALHF. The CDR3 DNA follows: TGCGCCAGCAGCGTATCCGGGACAGGGGCTCTCCACTTT.